This T cell receptor beta chain was documented in a study of shared clonotypes between healthy human individuals. As for the study in general: The composition of the donors was a couple of women and a few men aged 18 to 49. Study conclusions and caveats: About 5% was the fraction of naive CD4 clonotypes found shared across several donors.

The germline V and J ends were trimmed by 4 bases and 7 bases, with 11 bases remaining between them. The CDR3 runs 12 residues. The germline V gene encodes CDR1 SGDLS and CDR2 YYNGEE. On sorted subsets, replicate PCRs used about 0.2 ug DNA, or tens of thousands of T cell genomes. The repertoire was sequenced with immunoSEQ multiplex PCR; TCRdb's copy has only in-frame clones and lacks some. The repertoire consists of roughly 2,000,000 clones, with 80% to 95% occurring once and the leading ten covering 1.5% to 2%. Turning to this clone: Its target is unknown.

Terminally differentiated effector memory CD45RA+ cells were left out of the naive CD8 fraction, which was CD45RO-negative and positively selected for CCR7. There were no recent acute infections or vaccinations among the donors, who were healthy HIV-negative adults. Sequenced material: naive CD8+ T cells from PBMCs. The chain links TRBV9 to TRBJ1-2; TRBD1 is a possible D gene (5 bases). The receptor comes from a man younger than 30 in good health. Some clones in this sample may be carry-over from other donors' samples. Written as DNA, the CDR3 is TGTGCCAGCAGCCTTCCGGGGGGTGGCTACACCTTC. Protein product: CASSLPGGGYTF.